Below, one T cell receptor (beta chain) is given with its context. The antigen this receptor binds is unknown. One base away there is no much larger clone; base qualities are not given. The CDR1 and CDR2 encoded by the germline V gene (reference sequence) are SGHNT and YYREEE. From the cysteine through the phenylalanine, the CDR3 covers 15 amino acids. The kept DNA is CDR3 alone, 45 bases in frame from the first base. Trimming removed 4 bases from V and 6 bases from J; the gene matches leave 12 bases unexplained. This sample was included in a study of beta chain features in type 1 diabetes (dated 2018 in TCRdb). Concerning the study at large: No differences in mean age, gender distribution, total cell number or subset yield were found between patients and healthy donors. A total of about 100,000,000 sorted cells were examined across all samples, and RNA yield correlated strongly with the number of cells per subset. In the study, recently diagnosed type 1 diabetes patients and matched healthy donors were compared on the TCRB repertoires of their sorted circulating CD4+ T cell subsets. Whereas all 30 or so donors provided naive and central memory subsets, regulatory and stem cell-like memory subsets were isolated from just 8 patients and roughly eight healthy donors. The paper as a whole reports these results and caveats: Fewer insertions and more nucleotide deletions at VDJ recombination sites were observed in patients with type 1 diabetes, implying thymic rearrangement abnormalities. Only small numbers of individuals were included in the HLA sub-analyses, which left unresolved whether HLA type had any influence on TCRB rearrangement. Naive, central memory and regulatory TCRB repertoires appeared to be more similar among patients than among healthy donors. PCR might favor shorter templates, but patient and control samples were amplified and corrected together, so any skew would affect both groups equally. Type 1 diabetes patients showed a moderate but significant shortening of TCRB CDR3 length in all four CD4+ subsets. Because cDNA was sequenced instead of genomic DNA, activated cells with high expression could be over-represented, although the groups did not differ in activation or CD3 levels.

Each donor gave one peripheral blood draw, averaging roughly 120 mL, which was collected into heparinised tubes. A BD FACSAria II was used to sort naive, central memory, regulatory and stem cell-like memory CD4+ T cells with a panel that included CD45RO, CCR7, CD25, CD127, CD95 and CD27. All sorted populations exceeded 95% purity. PBMCs were isolated immediately by Lymphoprep density gradient centrifugation and stained directly without culture. So that batch effects would be minimized, each experiment stained and sorted samples in pairs, pairing one healthy donor with one patient. The High Capacity cDNA Reverse Transcription Kit was used to reverse transcribe all of the isolated RNA, meaning that expressed TCRB transcripts were what got sequenced. Naive, central memory and regulatory T cell samples underwent deep immunoSEQ sequencing, averaging about 3.57 million total reads per sample. Sorted cells were lysed in RLT buffer and RNA was extracted with DNase-treated RNeasy Micro or Mini kits, depending on cell number. Each cell subset was processed on its own to prevent cross-contamination, while patient and healthy donor samples were processed together. The immunoSEQ multiplex PCR was used to amplify TCRB sequences from cDNA, yielding 87-bp fragments that span the CDR3 region. The amplicons were sequenced using the Illumina HiSeq platform. For the original study's pipeline: Synthetic template baselines were used to correct PCR bias computationally, reads within Hamming distance 2 were collapsed together, and singletons that could not be merged were discarded. Reads were aligned against IMGT to assign V, D and J genes, CDR3 length and insertions or deletions at six rearrangement sites. Clonotype counts were normalized to sorted cell number within each subset before computing true diversity and Gini coefficients with the tcR R package. Repertoire sharing was quantified using the overlap coefficient calculated on TCRB nucleotide sequences. As stored in TCRdb, this immuneACCESS dataset retains in-frame rearrangements with V and J assigned. A fraction of the clones does not appear; measured against another copy, unresolved V genes explain less than half of the discrepancy, and the remainder lacks a known reason. D and trimming come from the DNA, and the V and J calls and clone size come from that table. The sample profile shows 240,000 or so clones; roughly 30% of them were found once. The ten largest make up approximately 4% of the sample.

This sequence originates from a man in his thirties or forties in good health. Rearrangement joined TRBV5-4 to TRBJ2-7; TRBD2 fits 8 bases in the junction. The sequenced sample consisted of central memory CD4+ T cells from blood. The DNA sequence is given as TGTGCCAGCAGCCCGGGACGCGGGGGGCTCGGCGAGCAGTACTTC. Its product reads: CASSPGRGGLGEQYF.